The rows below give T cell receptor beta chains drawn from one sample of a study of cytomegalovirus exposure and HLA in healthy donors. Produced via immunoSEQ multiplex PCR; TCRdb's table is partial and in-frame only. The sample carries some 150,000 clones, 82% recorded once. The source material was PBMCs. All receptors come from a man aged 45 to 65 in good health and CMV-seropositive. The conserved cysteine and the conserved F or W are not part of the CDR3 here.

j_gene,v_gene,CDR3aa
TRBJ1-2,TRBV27,ASSLMGGAASGYT
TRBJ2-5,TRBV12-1,ASSFDRDSRLPQETQY
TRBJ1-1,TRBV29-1,SVGIGAEAF
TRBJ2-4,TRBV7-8,ASSVGVGNIQY
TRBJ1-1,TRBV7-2,ASSRTLSNTEAF
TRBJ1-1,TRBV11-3,ASSSGQGEAF
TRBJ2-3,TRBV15,ATSRSTGVVTDTQY
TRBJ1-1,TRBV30,AWSTGDTEAF
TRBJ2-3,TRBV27,ASRAASTDTQY
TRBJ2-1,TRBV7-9,ASSLVGVPDNEQF
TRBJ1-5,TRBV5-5,ASSLGQGDSQPQH
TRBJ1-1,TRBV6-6,ASSSQGIEAF
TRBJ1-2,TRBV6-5,ASSLNGQGYGYT
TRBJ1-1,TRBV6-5,ASSYQPGQGGTEAF
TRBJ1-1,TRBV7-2,ASSFGRGQTEAF
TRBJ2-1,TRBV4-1,ASWDRVNEQF
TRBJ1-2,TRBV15,ATSRDRGGGYT
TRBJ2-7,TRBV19,ASSRGQGDYEQY
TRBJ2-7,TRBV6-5,ASSVQSSYEQY
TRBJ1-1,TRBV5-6,ASSLGDGQGGTEAF
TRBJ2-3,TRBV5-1,ASSLRLAGGPDTQY
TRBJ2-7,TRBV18,ASSPDTLSYEQY
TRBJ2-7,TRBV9,ASSVAQGAGEQY
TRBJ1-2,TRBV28,ASSLLSTGAGYT
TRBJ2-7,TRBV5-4,ASSLNARTGTSYEQY
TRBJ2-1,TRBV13,ASSPRTSGYNEQF
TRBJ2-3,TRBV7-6,ASSSYSLTDTQY
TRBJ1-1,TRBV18,ASSRQGNTEAF
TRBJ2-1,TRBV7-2,ASSRPRARSYNEQF
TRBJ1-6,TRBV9,ASSVATLDRANSPLH
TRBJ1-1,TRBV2,ASSGWAAEAF
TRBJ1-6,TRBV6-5,ASSPPDRGDSPLH
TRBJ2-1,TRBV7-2,ASSFPRDRALSEQF
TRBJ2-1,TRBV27,ASSLKLAGYNEQF
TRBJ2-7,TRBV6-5,ASTASGEQY
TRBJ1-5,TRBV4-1,ASSRTKHSNQPQH
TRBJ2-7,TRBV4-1,ASSRLAGTYEQY
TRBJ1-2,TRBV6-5,ASSYTRTVDGYT
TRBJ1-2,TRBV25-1,ASSDQGANYGYT
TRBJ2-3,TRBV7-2,ASSSRGALAASTDTQY